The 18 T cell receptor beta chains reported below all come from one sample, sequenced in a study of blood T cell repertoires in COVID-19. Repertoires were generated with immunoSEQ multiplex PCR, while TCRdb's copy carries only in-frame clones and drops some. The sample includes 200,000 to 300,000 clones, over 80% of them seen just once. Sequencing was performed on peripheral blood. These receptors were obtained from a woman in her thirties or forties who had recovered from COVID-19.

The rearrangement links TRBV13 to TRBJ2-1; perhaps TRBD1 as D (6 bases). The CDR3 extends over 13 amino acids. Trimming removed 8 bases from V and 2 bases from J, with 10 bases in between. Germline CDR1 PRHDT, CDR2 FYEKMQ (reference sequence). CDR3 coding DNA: TGTGCCAGCGGGGGCCCTGCCTACAATGAGCAGTTCTTC. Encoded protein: CASGGPAYNEQFF.

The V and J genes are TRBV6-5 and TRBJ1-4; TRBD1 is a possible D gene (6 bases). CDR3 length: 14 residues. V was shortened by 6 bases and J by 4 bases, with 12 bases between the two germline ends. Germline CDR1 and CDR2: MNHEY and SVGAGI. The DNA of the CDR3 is TGTGCCAGCAGCCAAACAGGGTTTAATGAAAAACTGTTTTTT. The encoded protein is CASSQTGFNEKLFF.

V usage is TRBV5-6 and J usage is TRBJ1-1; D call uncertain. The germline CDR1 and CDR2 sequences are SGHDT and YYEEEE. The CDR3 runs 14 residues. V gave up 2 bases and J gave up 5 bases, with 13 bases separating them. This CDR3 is CASSFNNAGTEAFF. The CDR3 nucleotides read TGTGCCAGCAGCTTCAATAACGCGGGGACTGAAGCTTTCTTT. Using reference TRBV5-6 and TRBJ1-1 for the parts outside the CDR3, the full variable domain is DAGVTQSPTHLIKTRGQQVTLRCSPKSGHDTVSWYQQALGQGPQFIFQYYEEEERQRGNFPDRFSGHQFPNYSSELNVNALLLGDSALYLCASSFNNAGTEAFFGQGTRLTVV.

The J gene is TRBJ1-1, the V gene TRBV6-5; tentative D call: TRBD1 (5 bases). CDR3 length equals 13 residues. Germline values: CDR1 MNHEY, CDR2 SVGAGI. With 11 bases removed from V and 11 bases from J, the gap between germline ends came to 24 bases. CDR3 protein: CAAGTEVMTRAFF. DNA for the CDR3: TGTGCCGCGGGGACGGAGGTCATGACTCGGGCTTTCTTT.

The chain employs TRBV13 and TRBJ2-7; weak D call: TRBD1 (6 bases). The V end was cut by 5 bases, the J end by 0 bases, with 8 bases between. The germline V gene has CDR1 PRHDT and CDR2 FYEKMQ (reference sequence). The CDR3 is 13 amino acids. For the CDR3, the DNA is TGTGCCAGCAGCCGGGACATCTCCTACGAGCAGTACTTC. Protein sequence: CASSRDISYEQYF.

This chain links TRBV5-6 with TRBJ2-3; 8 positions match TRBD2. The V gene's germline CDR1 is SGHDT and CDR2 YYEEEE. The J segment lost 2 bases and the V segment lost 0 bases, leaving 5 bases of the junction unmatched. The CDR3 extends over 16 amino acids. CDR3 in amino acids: CASSLDGRGVTDTQYF. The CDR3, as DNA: TGTGCCAGCAGCTTGGATGGGCGGGGGGTCACAGATACGCAGTATTTT.

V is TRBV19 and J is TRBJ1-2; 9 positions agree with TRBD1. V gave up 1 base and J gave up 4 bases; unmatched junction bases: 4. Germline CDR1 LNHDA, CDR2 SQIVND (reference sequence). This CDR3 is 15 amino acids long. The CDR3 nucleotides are TGTGCCAGTAGTATAGGCCGGGACAGGGCCTATGGCTACACCTTC. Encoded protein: CASSIGRDRAYGYTF.

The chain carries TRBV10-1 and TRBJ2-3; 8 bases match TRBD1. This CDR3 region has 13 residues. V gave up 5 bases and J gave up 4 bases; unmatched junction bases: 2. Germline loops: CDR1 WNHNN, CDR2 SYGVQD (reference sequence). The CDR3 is CASSRQGPDTQYF. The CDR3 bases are TGCGCCAGCAGTAGACAGGGGCCAGATACGCAGTATTTT.

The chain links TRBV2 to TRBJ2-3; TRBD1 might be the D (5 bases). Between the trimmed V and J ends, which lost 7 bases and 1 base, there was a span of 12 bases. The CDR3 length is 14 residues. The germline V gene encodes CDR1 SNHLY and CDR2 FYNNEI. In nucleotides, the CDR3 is TGTGCCAGCAAACAGGCTGGGGGCACAGATACGCAGTATTTT. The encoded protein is CASKQAGGTDTQYF.

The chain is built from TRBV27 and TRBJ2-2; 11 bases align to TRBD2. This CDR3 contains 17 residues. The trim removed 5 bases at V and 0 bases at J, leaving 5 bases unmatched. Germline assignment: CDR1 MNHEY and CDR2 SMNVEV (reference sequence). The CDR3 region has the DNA TGTGCCAGCAGTCCACTAGCGGGGGCTTCGAACACCGGGGAGCTGTTTTTT. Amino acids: CASSPLAGASNTGELFF.

The CDR3 nucleotides read TGTGCCAGCGTGGGGGCGGGCACCGGGGAGCTGTTTTTT. Protein: CASVGAGTGELFF. The chain uses TRBV2 and TRBJ2-2, with D perhaps matching TRBD1 (6 bases). This CDR3 has 13 residues. Germline assignment: CDR1 SNHLY and CDR2 FYNNEI. Trimming left V 8 bases short and J 4 bases short, with 11 bases between.

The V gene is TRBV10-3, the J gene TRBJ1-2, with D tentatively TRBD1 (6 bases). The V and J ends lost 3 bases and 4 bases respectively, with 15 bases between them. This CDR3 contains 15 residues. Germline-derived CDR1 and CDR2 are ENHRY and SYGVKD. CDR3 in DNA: TGTGCCATCAGTGAAATTCTTTCAGGGGCCTATGGCTACACCTTC. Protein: CAISEILSGAYGYTF.

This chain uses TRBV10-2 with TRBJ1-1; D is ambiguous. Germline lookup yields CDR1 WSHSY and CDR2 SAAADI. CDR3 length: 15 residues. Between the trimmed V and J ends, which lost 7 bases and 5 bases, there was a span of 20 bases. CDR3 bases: TGCGCCAGCAACCACCGGGTGAAATTCGGGACTGAAGCTTTCTTT. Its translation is CASNHRVKFGTEAFF.

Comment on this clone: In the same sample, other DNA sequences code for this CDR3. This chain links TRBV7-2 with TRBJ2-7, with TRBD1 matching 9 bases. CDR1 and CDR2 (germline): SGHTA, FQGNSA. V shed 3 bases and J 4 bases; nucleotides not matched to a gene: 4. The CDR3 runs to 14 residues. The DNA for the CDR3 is TGTGCCAGCAGCTTTGGGACAGGGTTTTACGAGCAGTACTTC. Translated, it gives CASSFGTGFYEQYF.

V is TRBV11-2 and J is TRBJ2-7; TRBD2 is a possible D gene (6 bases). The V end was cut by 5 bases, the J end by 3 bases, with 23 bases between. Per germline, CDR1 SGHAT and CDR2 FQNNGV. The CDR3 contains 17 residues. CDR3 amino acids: CASSPLKSGGAIYEQYF. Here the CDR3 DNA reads TGTGCCAGCAGCCCACTTAAGAGTGGCGGGGCGATCTACGAGCAGTACTTC.

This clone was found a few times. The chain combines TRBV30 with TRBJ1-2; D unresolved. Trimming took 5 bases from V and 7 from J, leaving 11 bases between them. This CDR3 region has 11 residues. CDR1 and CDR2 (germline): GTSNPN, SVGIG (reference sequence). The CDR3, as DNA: TGTGCCTGGCGACCCGGCGGTGGCTACACCTTC. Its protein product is CAWRPGGGYTF.

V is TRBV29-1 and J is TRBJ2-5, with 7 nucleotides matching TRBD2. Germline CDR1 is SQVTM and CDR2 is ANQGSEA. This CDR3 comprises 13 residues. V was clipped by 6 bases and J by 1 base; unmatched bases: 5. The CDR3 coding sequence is TGCAGCGTGTCCCGGGGGGTCCAAGAGACCCAGTACTTC. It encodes CSVSRGVQETQYF.

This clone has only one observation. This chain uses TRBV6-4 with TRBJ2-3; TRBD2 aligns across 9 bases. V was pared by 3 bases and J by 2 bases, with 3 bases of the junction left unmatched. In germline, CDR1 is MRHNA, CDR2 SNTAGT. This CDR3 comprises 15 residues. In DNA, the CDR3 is TGTGCCAGCAGTGAGGCTAGCGGGGACACAGATACGCAGTATTTT. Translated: CASSEASGDTDTQYF.